This T cell receptor beta chain was found in a study of cytomegalovirus exposure and HLA in healthy donors. Background on the study: One earlier analysis, a look at approximately 180 million T cells, found 100 million to 130 million unique TCR beta sequences.

CDR3 length equals 14 residues. The V gene's germline CDR1 is ENHRY and CDR2 SYGVKD. Trimming at V came to 8 bases and at J to 2 bases, leaving 5 bases not matched to a gene. A multiplex PCR was run with 60 Vbeta primers and 13 Jbeta primers. Produced via immunoSEQ multiplex PCR; TCRdb's table is partial and in-frame only. The sample lists under 110,000 clones; roughly 79% were seen once. The V call is TRBV10-3, the J call TRBJ2-3, with TRBD2 identical over 9 bases. Sequencing was done on a sample of PBMCs. This receptor was identified in a man aged 35 to 55 in good health and CMV-seronegative. The CDR3 reads CAIATSGNTDTQYF. CDR3 coding DNA: TGTGCCATCGCGACTAGCGGAAACACAGATACGCAGTATTTT.